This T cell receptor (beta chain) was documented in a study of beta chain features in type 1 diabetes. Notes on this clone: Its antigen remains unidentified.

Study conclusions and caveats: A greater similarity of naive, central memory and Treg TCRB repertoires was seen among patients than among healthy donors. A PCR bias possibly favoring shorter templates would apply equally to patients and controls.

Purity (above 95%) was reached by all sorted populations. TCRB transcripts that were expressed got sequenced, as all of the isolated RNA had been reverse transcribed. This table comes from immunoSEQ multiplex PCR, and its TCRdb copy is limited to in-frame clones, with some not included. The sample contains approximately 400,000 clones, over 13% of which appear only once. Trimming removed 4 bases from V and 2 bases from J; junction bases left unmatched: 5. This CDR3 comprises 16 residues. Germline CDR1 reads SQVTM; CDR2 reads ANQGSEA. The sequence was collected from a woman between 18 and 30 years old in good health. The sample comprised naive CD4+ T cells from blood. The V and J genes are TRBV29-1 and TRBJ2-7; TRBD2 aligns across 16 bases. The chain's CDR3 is CSVAGTSGRVAYEQYF. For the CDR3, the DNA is TGCAGCGTTGCGGGGACTAGCGGGAGGGTCGCCTACGAGCAGTACTTC.